This T cell receptor beta chain was sequenced during a study of radiation and T cells in renal cell carcinoma. Study-wide findings and caveats: Without pretreatment biopsies, baseline tumor clonotype presence was undetermined.

TCRdb's table, derived via immunoSEQ multiplex PCR, lists solely in-frame clones and lacks some. The sample yields 130,000 or so clones, roughly 88% seen once. The time point was: baseline pretreatment blood. Treatment here: 15 Gy SBRT to primary tumor, nephrectomy 4 weeks later. This CDR3 has 15 residues. The ends were cut back, 2 bases at V and 0 bases at J, with 9 bases in the middle. Germline lookup yields CDR1 SGHRS and CDR2 YFSETQ. Notes on this clone: The antigen remains undetermined.

The sequence derives from a woman aged 45-65 years with renal cell carcinoma. The chain employs TRBV5-1 and TRBJ2-1; tentatively, D is TRBD2 (6 bases). This specimen consisted of blood, obtained from a patient whose treatment included radiotherapy and nephrectomy. CDR3 loop: CASSFGGLSYNEQFF. CDR3 DNA: TGCGCCAGCAGCTTTGGGGGACTCTCCTACAATGAGCAGTTCTTC. Filled out from reference TRBV5-1 and TRBJ2-1, the complete variable domain reads KAGVTQTPRYLIKTRGQQVTLSCSPISGHRSVSWYQQTPGQGLQFLFEYFSETQRNKGNFPGRFSGRQFSNSRSEMNVSTLELGDSALYLCASSFGGLSYNEQFFGPGTRLTVL.